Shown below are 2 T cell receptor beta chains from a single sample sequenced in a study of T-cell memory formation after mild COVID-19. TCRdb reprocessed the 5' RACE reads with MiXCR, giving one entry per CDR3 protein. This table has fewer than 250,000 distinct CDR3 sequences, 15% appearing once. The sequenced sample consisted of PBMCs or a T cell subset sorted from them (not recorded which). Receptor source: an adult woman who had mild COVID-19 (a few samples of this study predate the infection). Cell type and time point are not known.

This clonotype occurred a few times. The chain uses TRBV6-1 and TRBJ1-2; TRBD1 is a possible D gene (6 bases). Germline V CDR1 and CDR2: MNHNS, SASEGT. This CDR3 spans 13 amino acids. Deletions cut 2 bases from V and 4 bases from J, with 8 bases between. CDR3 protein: CASSESRGYGYTF. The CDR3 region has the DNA TGTGCCAGCAGTGAAAGCAGGGGCTATGGCTACACCTTC.

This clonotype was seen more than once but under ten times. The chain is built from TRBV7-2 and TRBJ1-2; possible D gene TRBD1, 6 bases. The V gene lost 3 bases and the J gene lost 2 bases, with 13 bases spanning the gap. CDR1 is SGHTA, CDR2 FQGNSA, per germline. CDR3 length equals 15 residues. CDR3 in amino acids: CASSFPDRLNYGYTF. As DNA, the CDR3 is TGTGCCAGCAGCTTCCCGGACAGACTGAACTATGGCTACACCTTC. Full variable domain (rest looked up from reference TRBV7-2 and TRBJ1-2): GAGVSQSPSNKVTEKGKDVELRCDPISGHTALYWYRQSLGQGLEFLIYFQGNSAPDKSGLPSDRFSAERTGGSVSTLTIQRTQQEDSAVYLCASSFPDRLNYGYTFGSGTRLTVV.